These 18 T cell receptor beta chains originate from one sample sequenced in a study of cytomegalovirus exposure and HLA in healthy donors. Primers: 60 Vbeta forward and 13 Jbeta reverse. Sequencing used immunoSEQ multiplex PCR; TCRdb keeps in-frame clones, though not all of them. The sample holds 150,000 to 200,000 clones; approximately 80% are singletons and the top ten take about 1%. The sample was PBMCs. The receptors stem from a woman between 40 and 50 years old in good health and CMV-seronegative.

The gene calls are TRBV6-4 and TRBJ2-1, with 10 bases identical to TRBD2. CDR3 length: 15 residues. Germline CDR1 reads MRHNA; CDR2 reads SNTAGT. Trimming at V came to 3 bases and at J to 3 bases, leaving 2 bases not matched to a gene. The CDR3, as DNA: TGTGCCAGCAGTGAAGGGACTAGCGACTACAATGAGCAGTTCTTC. Translating gives CASSEGTSDYNEQFF.

The chain employs TRBV9 and TRBJ2-1; weak D call: TRBD2 (5 bases). Per the germline V gene, CDR1 is SGDLS and CDR2 is YYNGEE. The CDR3 consists of 14 residues. V was clipped by 4 bases and J by 6 bases, with 14 bases between them. The CDR3 bases are TGTGCCAGCAGCCCGGACTCGAACCCCAATGAGCAGTTCTTC. It yields the protein CASSPDSNPNEQFF.

V gene TRBV7-2 combines with J gene TRBJ2-2; 9 nucleotides line up with TRBD1. This CDR3 contains 15 residues. Germline V gives CDR1 SGHTA, CDR2 FQGNSA. After removal of 5 bases from V and 1 base from J, the junction contained 2 bases not matched to a gene. The CDR3 protein is CASSRDRVNTGELFF. CDR3 DNA: TGTGCCAGCAGCAGGGACAGGGTGAACACCGGGGAGCTGTTTTTT.

The J gene is TRBJ1-4, the V gene TRBV7-2; weak D call: TRBD1 (6 bases). The germline V and J ends were trimmed by 5 bases and 8 bases, with 18 bases remaining between them. Looked up from germline, CDR1 is SGHTA and CDR2 is FQGNSA. The CDR3 runs 15 residues. CDR3 sequence reads: CASSPTGLGTEKLFF. As DNA, the CDR3 is TGTGCCAGCAGCCCAACAGGGCTAGGGACAGAAAAACTGTTTTTT.

The chain has TRBV30 and TRBJ2-2; D not resolved. CDR1 is GTSNPN, CDR2 SVGIG, per germline (reference sequence). This CDR3 comprises 13 residues. Trimming pared 7 bases from V and 6 bases from J, leaving 15 bases between. CDR3 sequence: CASGARNSGELFF. The CDR3 nucleotides are TGTGCCTCCGGAGCTAGGAATTCCGGGGAGCTGTTTTTT.

The chain employs TRBV18 and TRBJ2-6, with a possible D match to TRBD2 (6 bases). V was cut by 2 bases and J by 2 bases, with 10 bases left in between. This CDR3 has 16 amino acids. Per germline, CDR1 KGHSH and CDR2 LQKENI. The CDR3 region is CASSPSAGTGANVLTF. CDR3 sequence (DNA): TGTGCCAGCTCACCATCCGCGGGGACTGGGGCCAACGTCCTGACTTTC.

This chain joins TRBV7-3 and TRBJ1-2; D is possibly TRBD1 (5 bases). CDR1 SGHTA and CDR2 FQGTGA come from the germline V gene. The CDR3 is 17 amino acids. V was trimmed by 1 base and J by 3 bases, leaving 18 bases between them. The CDR3 nucleotides are TGTGCCAGCAGCTTAAGAGGGACGAGCGGAGGGGACTATGGCTACACCTTC. Amino acid sequence: CASSLRGTSGGDYGYTF.

The chain recombines TRBV6-6 with TRBJ2-3, with D possibly being TRBD2 (5 bases). This CDR3 has 14 residues. Germline CDR1 MNHNY, CDR2 SVGAGI (reference sequence). The V and J ends lost 4 bases and 3 bases respectively, with 11 bases between them. The CDR3 DNA is TGTGCCAGCAGTTTCCCCTCGGGGACAGATACGCAGTATTTT. Its protein product is CASSFPSGTDTQYF.

To note about this clone: One end of the junction does not line up with germline, which may come from a read error. V is TRBV9 and J is TRBJ2-3; D gene uncertain. CDR1 and CDR2 from the germline V gene are SGDLS and YYNGEE. The CDR3 sequence is 15 residues long. For the CDR3, the DNA is TGTGCCGGCAGCGTAGCCCTCGGTGCCTCGGATACGCAGTATTTT. Protein product: CAGSVALGASDTQYF. Based on the CDR3 plus reference TRBV9 and TRBJ2-3, the full variable domain is DSGVTQTPKHLITATGQRVTLRCSPRSGDLSVYWYQQSLDQGLQFLIQYYNGEERAKGNILERFSAQQFPDLHSELNLSSLELGDSALYFCAGSVALGASDTQYFGPGTRLTVL.

The chain carries TRBV6-5 and TRBJ2-5; TRBD2 aligns across 8 bases. The CDR3 has 16 amino acids. CDR1 MNHEY and CDR2 SVGAGI come from the germline V gene. Unmatched junction bases numbered 10, after V lost 2 bases and J lost 5 bases. CDR3 residues: CASSYQPGGLAETQYF. The CDR3, as DNA: TGTGCCAGCAGTTACCAGCCGGGAGGACTAGCTGAGACCCAGTACTTC.

This chain connects TRBV5-1 to TRBJ2-7; 11 bases agree with TRBD2. This CDR3 has 17 residues. CDR1 and CDR2 (germline): SGHRS, YFSETQ. V gave up 4 bases and J gave up 4 bases; unmatched junction bases: 13. This CDR3 is CASSRGLGTSGSYEQYF. As DNA, the CDR3 is TGCGCCAGCAGCCGGGGGCTCGGGACTAGCGGTTCATACGAGCAGTACTTC.

This rearrangement joins TRBV12-5 to TRBJ1-1; D gene ambiguous. Trimming pared 5 bases from V and 1 base from J, leaving 8 bases between. The CDR3 is 13 amino acids. Looked up from germline, CDR1 is LGHNT and CDR2 is FRNRAP. The CDR3 protein is CASGPHGNTEAFF. For the CDR3, the DNA is TGTGCTAGTGGTCCCCACGGGAACACTGAAGCTTTCTTT.

J is TRBJ2-6 and V is TRBV7-2; 8 bases line up with TRBD1. This CDR3 contains 18 residues. J gave up 0 bases and V 5 bases, and 9 bases lay outside the gene matches. Germline V gene lookup returns CDR1 SGHTA and CDR2 FQGNSA. In nucleotides, the CDR3 is TGTGCCAGCAGCCTCCGACAGGGGATGGGCTCTGGGGCCAACGTCCTGACTTTC. It encodes CASSLRQGMGSGANVLTF.

The chain joins TRBV27 to TRBJ1-2; 9 bases fit TRBD1. The CDR3 totals 16 residues. Trimming cost V 4 bases and J 8 bases; bases outside gene matches: 14. Germline V CDR1 and CDR2: MNHEY, SMNVEV (reference sequence). Here the CDR3 DNA reads TGTGCCAGCAGTTCCTCCGGGACAGGGACCGGAATAGGCTACACCTTC. The encoded protein is CASSSSGTGTGIGYTF.

The gene calls are TRBV5-4 and TRBJ2-3, with no clear D. This CDR3 comprises 15 residues. Germline CDR1 SGHNT, CDR2 YYREEE (reference sequence). Trimming stripped 0 bases from V and 0 bases from J, with 8 bases between. The CDR3 sequence: CASSLEAASTDTQYF. DNA of the CDR3: TGTGCCAGCAGCTTGGAAGCTGCTAGCACAGATACGCAGTATTTT.

CDR3 sequence: CASSEKTGTGYTF. As DNA, the CDR3 is TGTGCCAGCAGCGAAAAGACAGGGACTGGCTACACCTTC. This chain uses TRBV14 with TRBJ1-2, with 7 bases aligning to TRBD1. The CDR3 contains 13 residues. CDR1 SGHDN and CDR2 FVKESK come from the germline V gene. Trimming at V came to 5 bases and at J to 7 bases, leaving 7 bases not matched to a gene.

The rearrangement joins TRBV6-1 to TRBJ1-4, with 7 bases aligning to TRBD1. Looked up from germline, CDR1 is MNHNS and CDR2 is SASEGT. Trimming cost V 6 bases and J 7 bases; bases outside gene matches: 11. This CDR3 region has 15 residues. The CDR3 loop reads CASSFWTGGSEKLFF. Written as DNA, the CDR3 is TGTGCCAGCAGCTTCTGGACAGGAGGAAGTGAAAAACTGTTTTTT.

Remarks on this clone: This same CDR3 is encoded by further DNA sequences in the sample. The chain joins TRBV5-1 to TRBJ1-1, with a possible D match to TRBD1 (5 bases). CDR3 size: 13 residues. Germline values: CDR1 SGHRS, CDR2 YFSETQ. Trimming left V 5 bases short and J 4 bases short, with 12 bases between. For the CDR3, the DNA is TGCGCCAGCAGTAGTCAGGGAAGCACTGAAGCTTTCTTT. Its protein is CASSSQGSTEAFF.